This is a list of T cell receptor beta chains from one sample in a study of response to subunit inactivated influenza vaccine. TCRdb redid the calling of the RT-PCR reads with MiXCR, one entry per CDR3 protein. The sample lists roughly 550,000 distinct CDR3 sequences, under 25% occurring once. Separately, the same data were catalogued under a study of T cells expressing NK-cell markers.

The source material was CD4+ T cells sorted from PBMCs, sampled 11 to 12 days after vaccination. These receptors originate from a middle-aged man who received an inactivated influenza vaccine. Each CDR3 is given without its conserved first and last residue.

J gene | V gene | CDR3 length | CDR3 protein
TRBJ1-1 | TRBV3-1 | 11 | ASSQGTPTEAF
TRBJ2-5 | TRBV7-8 | 11 | ASSPPSKETQY
TRBJ2-2 | TRBV15 | 14 | ATSIVRGRRTGELF
TRBJ2-7 | TRBV7-2 | 10 | ASSPHGDEQY
TRBJ2-5 | TRBV4-3 | 13 | ASSQDRGGGETQY
TRBJ1-4 | TRBV20-1 | 12 | SARGGGPGKKLF
TRBJ2-5 | TRBV12-3/TRBV12-4 | 11 | ASSRDGQETQY
TRBJ1-2 | TRBV2 | 11 | ASSELARGGYT
TRBJ2-5 | TRBV7-9 | 14 | ASSLSLRTVQETQY
TRBJ2-1 | TRBV6-1 | 14 | ASRPLRDRGDNEQF
TRBJ2-1 | TRBV9 | 12 | ASSKGTSYNEQF
TRBJ2-4 | TRBV7-2 | 14 | ASSSLGAGLKNIQY
TRBJ2-5 | TRBV7-9 | 13 | ASSLATTRVETQY
TRBJ2-3 | TRBV11-1 | 14 | ASSPGASGITDTQY
TRBJ2-7 | TRBV11-2 | 12 | ASSLFGPPSEQY
TRBJ1-2 | TRBV5-5 | 9 | ASTDRTSIF
TRBJ2-3 | TRBV12-3/TRBV12-4 | 10 | ASREDTDTQY
TRBJ2-5 | TRBV5-1 | 11 | ASTTGERETQS
TRBJ1-5 | TRBV6-2/TRBV6-3 | 12 | ASRRAASNQPQH
TRBJ2-3 | TRBV29-1 | 11 | SVVTSVGDTQY
TRBJ2-1 | TRBV20-1 | 12 | SAVERQVRNEQF
TRBJ2-3 | TRBV20-1 | 11 | SELVGSTDTQY
TRBJ2-3 | TRBV14 | 12 | ASSQHSGTDTQY
TRBJ1-6 | TRBV7-2 | 13 | ASSLAPVLNSPLH
TRBJ2-1 | TRBV7-9 | 14 | ASSYQDRFLPNEQF
TRBJ1-1 | TRBV6-1 | 13 | ASTQTLTGVFGAF
TRBJ2-1 | TRBV6-2/TRBV6-3 | 11 | ASRPDSLNEQF
TRBJ2-2 | TRBV12-3/TRBV12-4 | 10 | ASTGSLGELF
TRBJ1-2 | TRBV10-3 | 12 | AISPTDRGGGYT
TRBJ1-1 | TRBV5-1 | 12 | ASSLSLSSQGAF
TRBJ2-1 | TRBV18 | 11 | ASSPGTENEQF
TRBJ1-1 | TRBV12-3/TRBV12-4 | 13 | ASSYKTGLGTEAF
TRBJ2-7 | TRBV12-3/TRBV12-4 | 12 | ASSLGGGVPEQY
TRBJ2-1 | TRBV20-1 | 13 | SARDDGRWYNEQF
TRBJ1-2 | TRBV5-1 | 12 | ASSLGTGPYGYT
TRBJ2-3 | TRBV20-1 | 13 | SARESSGRSDTQY
TRBJ2-1 | TRBV10-3 | 14 | AISEKGGDGYNEQF
TRBJ1-5 | TRBV6-5 | 11 | ASSYYPGQPQH
TRBJ1-2 | TRBV4-1 | 16 | ASSPPGQGSFANYGYT
TRBJ2-5 | TRBV12-3/TRBV12-4 | 13 | ASRFDRTAQETQY